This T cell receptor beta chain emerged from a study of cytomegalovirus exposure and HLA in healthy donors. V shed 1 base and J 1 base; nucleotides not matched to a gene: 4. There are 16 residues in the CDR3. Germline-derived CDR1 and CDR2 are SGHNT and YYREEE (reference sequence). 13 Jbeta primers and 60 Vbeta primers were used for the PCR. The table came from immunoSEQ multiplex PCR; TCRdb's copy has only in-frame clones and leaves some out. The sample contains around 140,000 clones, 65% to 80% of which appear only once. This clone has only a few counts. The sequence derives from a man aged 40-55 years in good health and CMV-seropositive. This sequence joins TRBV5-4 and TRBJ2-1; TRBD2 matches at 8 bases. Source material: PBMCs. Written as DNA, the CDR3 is TGTGCCAGCAGCTTGATCCGGGAGGGGTCCTACAATGAGCAGTTCTTC. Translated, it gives CASSLIREGSYNEQFF.